This T cell receptor (beta chain) was captured by sequencing in a study of Ad26.COV2.S vaccination and SARS-CoV-2 variants. Overall study: Ad26.COV2.S was injected intramuscularly once or twice, 56 days apart.

Produced via immunoSEQ multiplex PCR; TCRdb's table is partial and in-frame only. The data contain some 420,000 clones, more than 75% of them singletons. The study, taken as a whole, reports: Recipients given vaccine exceeded placebo recipients in spike-specific TCR breadth.

Only one count was recorded for this clone. The antigen remains undetermined. The CDR3 totals 15 residues. The germline V gene has CDR1 SEHNR and CDR2 FQNEAQ (reference sequence). J gave up 5 bases and V 5 bases, and 8 bases lay outside the gene matches. Noted treatment: 15 to 20 received Ad26.COV2.S at low or high dose, single or two shots; roughly five received placebo; per-sample allocation not given. Sampling happened 63 days after the first vaccine or placebo injection. The rearrangement links TRBV7-9 to TRBJ2-5, with 10 bases lining up with TRBD1. Sample: peripheral blood, taken in a trial of Ad26.COV2.S vaccine versus placebo. This TCR came from a person aged 18 to 65 who received the Ad26.COV2.S COVID-19 vaccine or a placebo. The DNA of the CDR3 is TGTGCCAGCAGCCCACGGACAGGGGGTCAGGAGACCCAGTACTTC. Residues: CASSPRTGGQETQYF.